This T cell receptor (beta chain) came from a study of blood T cell repertoires in COVID-19. At the level of the study: The United States, Italy and Spain provided the acute and convalescent COVID-19 samples. PBMCs, B-cell-depleted T cells, or T cells were the source of the cDNA or gDNA that made up the material.

Original processing methods: Cell counts per sample came from amplifying reference gene primers. The method was immunoSEQ multiplex PCR; TCRdb's version includes in-frame clones alone and lacks a portion of them. The V and J calls and clone size come from that table; D and trimming were worked out from the DNA. Of around 200,000 clones detected, more than 75% appear once; the ten largest clones hold under 3.5%. This CDR3 region has 17 residues. The V gene's germline CDR1 is MNHEY and CDR2 SMNVEV (reference sequence). Trimming left V 2 bases short and J 2 bases short, with 17 bases between. The rearrangement links TRBV27 to TRBJ2-3, with D possibly being TRBD1 (6 bases). The source of this sequence is a man between 65 and 80 years old with acute or convalescent COVID-19. The sample was peripheral blood. CDR3 amino acids: CASSLKSPQGYTDTQYF. For the CDR3, the DNA is TGTGCCAGCAGTTTAAAAAGTCCGCAGGGGTACACAGATACGCAGTATTTT.